This TCR beta chain was documented in a study of a mutant IDH1 vaccine in newly diagnosed glioma. Study summary: During weeks 1, 3, 5, 7, 11, 15, 19 and 23, patients received eight vaccinations. Of treated patients, approximately 62% were men and approximately 40% women, averaging roughly 40 years. Before enrollment, the patients had been treated with radiotherapy alone, temozolomide alone, or both together. Most of them had received both.

Deletions cut 4 bases from V and 4 bases from J, with 14 bases between. The CDR3 extends over 14 amino acids. Germline-derived CDR1 and CDR2 are SGHRS and YFSETQ. Some clones are missing from TCRdb's copy, which holds only in-frame ones; the method was immunoSEQ multiplex PCR. The data hold about 20,000 clones, with roughly 78% observed a single time. Time point: week 23, last vaccination. Vaccine doses each comprised 300 ug of mutant IDH1 20-mer peptide, with topical imiquimod. Note on this clone: Its antigen is unidentified.

The chain couples TRBV5-1 to TRBJ1-1; a possible D gene is TRBD1 (6 bases). This sample comprised PBMCs, obtained from a glioma patient whose treatment included an IDH1 peptide vaccine. This receptor was taken from a man aged 30 to 45 with glioma. CDR3 DNA sequence: TGCGCCAGCAGCACTTTACAGGGAATCACTGAAGCTTTCTTT. Its translation is CASSTLQGITEAFF.